The 2 T cell receptor beta chains below all came from one sample that was sequenced in a study of neurological immune-mediated disorders (dated by TCRdb to about 2019). The sample's time point, from its label and the paper: longitudinal time-point 2. The method behind the library was 5' RACE. Instrument used: Illumina HiSeq 2500. The raw public reads went through TCRdb reprocessing: fastp at Q25, MiXCR clone calling, in-frame beta chains kept. A single entry per CDR3 protein holds the most common genes and DNA from its merged rows. The sample table records about 80,000 distinct CDR3 sequences; almost 6% of these occur just once. Together, the top ten hold over 6.5% of the sample. What was sequenced was PBMCs. These receptors all stem from a woman in her fifties or sixties with multiple sclerosis.

This clonotype has ten or more counts. This chain uses TRBV7-2 with TRBJ1-2; 7 nucleotides agree with TRBD1. V was pared by 3 bases and J by 7 bases, with 8 bases of the junction left unmatched. The CDR3 consists of 14 residues. CDR1 is SGHTA and CDR2 is FQGNSA in the germline V gene. CDR3 bases: TGTGCCAGCAGCTTGGCCGGGACAGTGGCTGGCTACACCTTC. This encodes CASSLAGTVAGYTF.

In its sample, this clonotype was seen many times. The J gene is TRBJ2-3, the V gene TRBV7-6, with 8 bases lining up with TRBD2. J lost 4 bases, V lost 1 base, and 13 bases had no gene match. The germline gives CDR1 SGHVS, CDR2 FNYEAQ. CDR3 size: 18 residues. Here the CDR3 reads CASSLDVAGTTSPDTQYF. In DNA form, the CDR3 reads TGTGCCAGCAGCTTAGATGTAGCGGGAACCACATCGCCAGATACGCAGTATTTT.